This TCR beta chain came from a study of blood T cell repertoires in COVID-19. Repertoires were generated with immunoSEQ multiplex PCR, while TCRdb's copy carries only in-frame clones and drops some. Of roughly 190,000 clones in the sample, roughly 80% are singletons; the top ten hold 11%. Source material: peripheral blood. This receptor was obtained from a woman aged 40 to 50 with COVID-19, enrolled during active disease.

The CDR3 nucleotides read TGTGCCAGCAGCCATCGGCCAGGACAGGGACAAGAGACCCAGTACTTC. Protein sequence: CASSHRPGQGQETQYF. This chain uses TRBV7-9 with TRBJ2-5, with 8 positions matching TRBD1. With V trimmed by 5 bases and J by 2 bases, 10 bases remained unmatched. Germline values: CDR1 SEHNR, CDR2 FQNEAQ (reference sequence). The CDR3 runs to 16 residues.